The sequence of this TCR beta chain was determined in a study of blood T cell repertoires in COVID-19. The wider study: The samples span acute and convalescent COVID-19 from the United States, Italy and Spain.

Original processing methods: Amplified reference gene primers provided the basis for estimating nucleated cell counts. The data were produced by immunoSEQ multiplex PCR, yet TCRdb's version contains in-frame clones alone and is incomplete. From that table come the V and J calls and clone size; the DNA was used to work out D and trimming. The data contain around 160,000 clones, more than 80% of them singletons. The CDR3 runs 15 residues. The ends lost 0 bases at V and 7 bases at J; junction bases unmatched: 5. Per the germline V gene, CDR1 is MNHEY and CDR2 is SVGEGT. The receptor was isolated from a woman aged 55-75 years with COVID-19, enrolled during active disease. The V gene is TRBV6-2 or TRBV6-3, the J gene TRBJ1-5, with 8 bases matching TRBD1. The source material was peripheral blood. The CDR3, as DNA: TGTGCCAGCAGTTACTCGCAGGGGGCAAGCCAGCCCCAGCATTTT. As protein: CASSYSQGASQPQHF.